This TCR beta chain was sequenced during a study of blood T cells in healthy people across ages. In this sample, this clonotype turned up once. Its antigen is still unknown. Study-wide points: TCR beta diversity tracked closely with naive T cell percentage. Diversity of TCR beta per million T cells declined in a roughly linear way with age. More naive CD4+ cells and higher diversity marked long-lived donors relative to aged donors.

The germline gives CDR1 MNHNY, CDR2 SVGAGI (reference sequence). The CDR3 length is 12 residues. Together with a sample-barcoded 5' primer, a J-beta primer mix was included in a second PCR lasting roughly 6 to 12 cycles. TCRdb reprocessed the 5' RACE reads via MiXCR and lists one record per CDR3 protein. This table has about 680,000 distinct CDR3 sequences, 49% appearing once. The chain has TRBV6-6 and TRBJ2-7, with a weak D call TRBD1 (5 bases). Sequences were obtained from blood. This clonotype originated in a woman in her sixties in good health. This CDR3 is CAPREFSYEQYF. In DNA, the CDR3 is TGTGCTCCCAGGGAATTCTCCTACGAGCAGTACTTC.